This T cell receptor beta chain was identified in a study of control samples from healthy donors and cancer patients. Assay used: immunoSEQ multiplex PCR; TCRdb lists only in-frame clones, some missing. The sample records under 40,000 clones, about 86% being singletons. Deletions cut 3 bases from V and 7 bases from J, with 13 bases between. The CDR3 is 14 amino acids. CDR1 and CDR2 (germline): ENHRY, SYGVKD. This sequence joins TRBV10-3 and TRBJ2-1; no clear D. The sequenced sample consisted of PBMCs. This receptor was obtained from a woman in her sixties or seventies with lung cancer. This CDR3 reads CAISDAGSRNEQFF. CDR3 in DNA: TGTGCCATCAGTGACGCCGGATCGCGAAATGAGCAGTTCTTC.